This record covers a single T cell receptor beta chain. Its antigen is currently not known. Germline and junction disagree at one end, which may indicate a read error. The sample comes from a study of CD8 T cells in Susac syndrome (dated by TCRdb to between 2018 and 2021). For the wider study: Whether CD8+ T cell activation and differentiation in Susac syndrome was antigen driven was tested using repertoire sequencing.

RNA was extracted using the RNeasy kit, and about 0.45 to 1 ug of the RNA was reverse transcribed with random hexamers. The immunoSEQ multiplex PCR assay, covering 54 Vbeta and 13 Jbeta segments, was used to amplify TCR beta CDR3 regions. PCR amplification bias was corrected using a synthetic template baseline for primer optimization and computational correction. Under the source paper's analysis protocol: Reads were assigned to V, D and J genes according to IMGT and analyzed in immunoSEQ Analyzer, with only productive sequences retained. Clonality was calculated as one minus the Shannon entropy normalized by log2 of the number of productive unique sequences. Public and private clones were assessed among the 100 most prevalent clones of each patient and control. Clones were defined as Susac-specific if absent from the healthy and MS cohorts, from approximately 1,100 published viral clones and from other ImmuneACCESS disease sequences. The public reads were run again by TCRdb, first through fastp at Q25 and then through MiXCR, and only productive beta chains were kept. Identical CDR3 proteins give one entry, which carries the most common genes and DNA. TCRdb, not the original authors, processed these V and J calls. This sample lists 130,000 to 150,000 distinct CDR3 sequences; roughly 95% were detected once. The ten biggest clones cover under 0.095% of the sample.

What the work shows at the level of the full study, not this receptor alone: The number of individuals in the TCR sequencing and HLA analysis was acknowledged as relatively small.

Peripheral blood CD8+ and CD4+ T cells from healthy donors, Susac syndrome patients and multiple sclerosis patients were profiled by high-throughput TCR beta sequencing. Healthy donors were age- and sex-matched controls. Bulk CD8+ and CD4+ T cells were purified magnetically by negative isolation, whereas CD8+ TEMRA cells were enriched by FACS. Blood was drawn into EDTA tubes, processed within 24 hours, and PBMCs were isolated by density gradient centrifugation. PBMCs destined for TCR sequencing were cryopreserved in liquid nitrogen and later thawed in a 37 °C water bath. A purity of at least 90% was achieved for sorted or isolated CD4+, CD8+ and CD8+ TEMRA cells. Its CDR3 holds 13 amino acids, cysteine through phenylalanine. The retained sequence is limited to the CDR3, 39 bases, with the frame set at the first base. The germline V gene specifies SQVTM as CDR1 and ANQGSEA as CDR2.

Material: CD4+ T cells from PBMCs. This clonotype originated in a human donor in good health. The rearranged segments are TRBV29-1 and TRBJ2-1; TRBD2 is a weak D gene call, 5 bases matching. The CDR3 here reads CSFDRGTYNEQFF. Here is the DNA: TGCAGCTTTGACCGAGGGACCTACAATGAGCAGTTCTTC.